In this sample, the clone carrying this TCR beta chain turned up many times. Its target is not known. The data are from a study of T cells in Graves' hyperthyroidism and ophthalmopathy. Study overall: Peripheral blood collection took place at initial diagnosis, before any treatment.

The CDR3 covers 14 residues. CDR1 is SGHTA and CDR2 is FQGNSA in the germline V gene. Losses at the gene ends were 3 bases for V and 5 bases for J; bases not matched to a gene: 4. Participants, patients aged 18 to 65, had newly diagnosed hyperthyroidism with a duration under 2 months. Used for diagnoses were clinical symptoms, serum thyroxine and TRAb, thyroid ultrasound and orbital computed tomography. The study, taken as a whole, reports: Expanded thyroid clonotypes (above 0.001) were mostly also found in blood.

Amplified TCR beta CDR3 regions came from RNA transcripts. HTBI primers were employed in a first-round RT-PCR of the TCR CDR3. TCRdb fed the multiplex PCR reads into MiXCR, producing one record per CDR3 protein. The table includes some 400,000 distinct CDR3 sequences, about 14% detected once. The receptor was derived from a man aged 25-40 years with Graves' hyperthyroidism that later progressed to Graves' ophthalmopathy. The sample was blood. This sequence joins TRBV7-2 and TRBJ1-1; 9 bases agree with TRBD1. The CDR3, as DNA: TGTGCCAGCAGCTTTACAGGGGGCTATACTGAAGCTTTCTTT. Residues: CASSFTGGYTEAFF.